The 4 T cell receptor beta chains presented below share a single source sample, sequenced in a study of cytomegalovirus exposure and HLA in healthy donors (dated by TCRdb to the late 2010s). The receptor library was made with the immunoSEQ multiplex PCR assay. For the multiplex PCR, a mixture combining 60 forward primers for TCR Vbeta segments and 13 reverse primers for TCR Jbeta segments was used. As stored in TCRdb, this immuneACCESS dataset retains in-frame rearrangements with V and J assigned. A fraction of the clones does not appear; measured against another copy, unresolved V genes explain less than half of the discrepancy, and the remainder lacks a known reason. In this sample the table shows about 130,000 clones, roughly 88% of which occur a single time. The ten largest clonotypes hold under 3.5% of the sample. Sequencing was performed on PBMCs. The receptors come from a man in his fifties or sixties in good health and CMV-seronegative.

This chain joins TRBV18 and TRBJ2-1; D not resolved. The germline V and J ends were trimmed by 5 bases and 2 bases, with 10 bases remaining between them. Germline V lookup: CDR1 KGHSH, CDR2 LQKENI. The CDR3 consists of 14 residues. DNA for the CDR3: TGTGCCAGCTCAGAGATGACTGCCTACAATGAGCAGTTCTTC. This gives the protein CASSEMTAYNEQFF.

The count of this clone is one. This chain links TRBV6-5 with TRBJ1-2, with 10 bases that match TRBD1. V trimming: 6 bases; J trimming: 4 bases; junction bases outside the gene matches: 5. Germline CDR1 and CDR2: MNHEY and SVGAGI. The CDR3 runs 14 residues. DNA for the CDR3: TGTGCCAGCAGCCCCCGGACAGGGGGCTATGGCTACACCTTC. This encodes CASSPRTGGYGYTF.

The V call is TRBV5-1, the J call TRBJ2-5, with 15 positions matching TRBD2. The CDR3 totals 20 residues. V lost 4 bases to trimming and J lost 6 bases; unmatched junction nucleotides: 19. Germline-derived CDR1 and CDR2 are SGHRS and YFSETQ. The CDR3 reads CASSPNDPGLAGGRGKTQYF. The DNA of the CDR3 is TGCGCCAGCAGCCCCAATGACCCGGGACTAGCGGGGGGCCGAGGGAAGACCCAGTACTTC.

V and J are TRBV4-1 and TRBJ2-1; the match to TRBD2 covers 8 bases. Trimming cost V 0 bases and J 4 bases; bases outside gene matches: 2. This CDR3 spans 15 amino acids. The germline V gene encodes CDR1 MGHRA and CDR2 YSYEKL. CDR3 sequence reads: CASSQDRGGYNEQFF. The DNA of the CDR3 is TGCGCCAGCAGCCAAGATCGGGGGGGGTACAATGAGCAGTTCTTC.